Below, 11 T cell receptor beta chains from the same sample are listed, as sequenced in a study of cytomegalovirus exposure and HLA in healthy donors. 13 Jbeta primers and 60 Vbeta primers were used for the PCR. Assay used: immunoSEQ multiplex PCR; TCRdb lists only in-frame clones, some missing. The data contain approximately 76,000 clones, 79% of them singletons. Sequencing used PBMCs. These receptors came from a man aged 25-45 years in good health and CMV-seronegative.

V usage is TRBV19 and J usage is TRBJ1-3, with 8 bases fitting TRBD1. V lost 7 bases and J lost 3; bases outside the gene matches: 5. In germline, CDR1 is LNHDA, CDR2 SQIVND (reference sequence). This CDR3 is 14 amino acids long. As DNA, the CDR3 is TGTGCCAGTATTCAAGACAGGGGTGGAAACACCATATATTTT. Its translation: CASIQDRGGNTIYF.

The CDR3 region has the DNA TGTGCCAGCAGTTACTCGATCCACATCAGTATGGAGACCCAGTACTTC. This codes for CASSYSIHISMETQYF. The chain couples TRBV6-5 to TRBJ2-5; no firm D call. This CDR3 has 16 residues. Germline V gene data show CDR1 as MNHEY and CDR2 as SVGAGI. V was cut by 0 bases and J by 5 bases, with 16 bases left in between.

The V and J genes are TRBV6-1 and TRBJ1-2; 9 bases match TRBD1. V lost 3 bases, J lost 5 bases, and 7 bases stayed unmatched. Germline CDR1 is MNHNS and CDR2 is SASEGT. This CDR3 region has 15 residues. The CDR3 bases are TGTGCCAGCAGTGAGGGAACAGGGGGCTTTTATGGCTACACCTTC. Its translation: CASSEGTGGFYGYTF.

V and J are TRBV11-2 and TRBJ1-1, with 11 bases identical to TRBD1. The length of the CDR3 is 15 residues. Looked up from germline, CDR1 is SGHAT and CDR2 is FQNNGV. The ends lost 2 bases at V and 5 bases at J; junction bases unmatched: 4. The CDR3 DNA reads TGTGCCAGCAGCTTATCTCGGGACAGGGGGACTGAAGCTTTCTTT. The encoded protein is CASSLSRDRGTEAFF.

The chain couples TRBV7-2 to TRBJ2-1; no clear D. Trimming pared 1 base from V and 10 bases from J, leaving 5 bases between. Germline values: CDR1 SGHTA, CDR2 FQGNSA. The CDR3 length is 11 residues. CDR3 sequence reads: CASSLVQEQFF. DNA for the CDR3: TGTGCCAGCAGCTTAGTACAGGAGCAGTTCTTC.

The chain recombines TRBV11-2 with TRBJ2-7, with TRBD1 matching over 9 bases. Germline lookup yields CDR1 SGHAT and CDR2 FQNNGV. The CDR3 is 15 residues long. V lost 4 bases and J lost 5; bases outside the gene matches: 9. Here the CDR3 reads CASSSQQGAFNEQYF. The CDR3 coding sequence is TGTGCCAGCAGCTCACAACAGGGGGCTTTCAACGAGCAGTACTTC.

This sequence joins TRBV10-3 and TRBJ1-2; D may be TRBD1 (5 bases). The CDR3 sequence is 13 residues long. The germline V and J ends were trimmed by 3 bases and 5 bases, with 10 bases remaining between them. Germline V CDR1 and CDR2: ENHRY, SYGVKD. The CDR3 nucleotides read TGTGCCATCAGTGATGGGACTAGGTATGGCTACACCTTC. Protein sequence: CAISDGTRYGYTF.

The gene calls are TRBV28 and TRBJ1-5; D not certain. This CDR3 has 13 residues. Trimming removed 2 bases at V and 7 bases at J, with 9 bases between. From germline, CDR1 is MDHEN and CDR2 SYDVKM. CDR3 nucleotides: TGTGCCAGCAGTTTAGAAAACATCCAGCCCCAGCATTTT. Protein: CASSLENIQPQHF.

The chain employs TRBV2 and TRBJ2-5; 11 positions agree with TRBD2. Germline V gene data show CDR1 as SNHLY and CDR2 as FYNNEI. This CDR3 contains 13 residues. V gave up 9 bases and J gave up 7 bases; unmatched junction bases: 7. Here the CDR3 DNA reads TGTGCCAGAGGGACTAGCGGTGGAAGGACCCAGTACTTC. Protein: CARGTSGGRTQYF.

In this sample, this clone turned up a few times. This same CDR3 is encoded by further DNA sequences in the sample. This chain connects TRBV5-1 to TRBJ2-3; 10 bases map to TRBD2. The CDR3 has 16 residues. In germline, CDR1 is SGHRS, CDR2 YFSETQ. The junction had 3 bases not matched to a gene; V was cut back by 2 bases and J by 0 bases. CDR3 DNA: TGCGCCAGCAGCTTAGGTAGCGGGGGGAGCACAGATACGCAGTATTTT. This encodes CASSLGSGGSTDTQYF.

The chain couples TRBV7-2 to TRBJ2-3; the D is unclear. The CDR3 consists of 15 residues. The V end lost 1 base, the J end lost 0 bases, and 8 bases lay between the germline ends. Germline assignment: CDR1 SGHTA and CDR2 FQGNSA. CDR3 nucleotide sequence: TGTGCCAGCAGCTTAGATTATACTAGCACAGATACGCAGTATTTT. Translated, it gives CASSLDYTSTDTQYF.